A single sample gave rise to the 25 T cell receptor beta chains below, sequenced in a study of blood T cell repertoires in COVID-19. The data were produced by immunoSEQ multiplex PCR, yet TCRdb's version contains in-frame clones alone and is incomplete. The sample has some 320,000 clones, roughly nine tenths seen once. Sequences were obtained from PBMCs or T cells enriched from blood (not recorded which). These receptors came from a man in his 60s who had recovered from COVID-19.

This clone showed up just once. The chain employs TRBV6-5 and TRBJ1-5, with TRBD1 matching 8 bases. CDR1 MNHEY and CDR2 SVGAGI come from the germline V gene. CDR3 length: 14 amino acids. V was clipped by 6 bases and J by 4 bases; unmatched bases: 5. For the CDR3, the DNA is TGTGCCAGCAGGATGGGACAGGCTAATCAGCCCCAGCATTTT. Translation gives CASRMGQANQPQHF.

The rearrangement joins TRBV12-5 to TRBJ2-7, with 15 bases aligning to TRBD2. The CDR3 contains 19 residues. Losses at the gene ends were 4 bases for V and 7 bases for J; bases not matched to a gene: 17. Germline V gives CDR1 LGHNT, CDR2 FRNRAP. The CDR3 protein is CASGSTGTSGGNYLWEQYF. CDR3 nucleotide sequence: TGTGCTAGTGGTTCCACCGGGACTAGCGGGGGGAACTACCTATGGGAGCAGTACTTC.

This CDR3 reads CASSRTSGGSYEQYF. The CDR3 bases are TGTGCCAGCAGTAGAACTAGCGGGGGCTCCTACGAGCAGTACTTC. The chain carries TRBV6-5 and TRBJ2-7; 11 bases line up with TRBD2. Germline CDR1 MNHEY, CDR2 SVGAGI. This CDR3 has 15 residues. Trimming took 5 bases from V and 0 from J; bases not matched to a gene: 3.

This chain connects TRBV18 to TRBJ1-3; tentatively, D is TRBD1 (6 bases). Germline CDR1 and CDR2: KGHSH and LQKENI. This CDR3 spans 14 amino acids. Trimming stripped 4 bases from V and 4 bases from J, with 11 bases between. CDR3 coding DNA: TGTGCCAGCTCACAACAGGGTGGAGGAAACACCATATATTTT. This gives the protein CASSQQGGGNTIYF.

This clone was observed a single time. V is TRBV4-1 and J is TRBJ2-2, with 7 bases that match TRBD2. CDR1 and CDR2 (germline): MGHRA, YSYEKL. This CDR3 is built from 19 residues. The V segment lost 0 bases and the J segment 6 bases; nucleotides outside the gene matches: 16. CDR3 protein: CASSQDSNVGGPYAGELFF. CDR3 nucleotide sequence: TGCGCCAGCAGCCAAGATTCGAATGTGGGAGGGCCTTATGCCGGGGAGCTGTTTTTT.

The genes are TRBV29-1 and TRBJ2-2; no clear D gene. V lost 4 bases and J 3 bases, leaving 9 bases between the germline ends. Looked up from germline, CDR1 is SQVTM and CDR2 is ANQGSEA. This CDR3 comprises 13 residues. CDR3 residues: CSVVQAHTGELFF. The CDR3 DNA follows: TGCAGCGTTGTCCAGGCCCACACCGGGGAGCTGTTTTTT.

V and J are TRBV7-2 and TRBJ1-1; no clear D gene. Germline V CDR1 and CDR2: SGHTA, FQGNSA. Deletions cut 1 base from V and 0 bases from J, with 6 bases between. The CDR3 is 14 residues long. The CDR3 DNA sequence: TGTGCCAGCAGCTTAGTTCCAGTGAACACTGAAGCTTTCTTT. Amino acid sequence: CASSLVPVNTEAFF. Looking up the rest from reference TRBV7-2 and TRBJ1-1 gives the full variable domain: GAGVSQSPSNKVTEKGKDVELRCDPISGHTALYWYRQSLGQGLEFLIYFQGNSAPDKSGLPSDRFSAERTGGSVSTLTIQRTQQEDSAVYLCASSLVPVNTEAFFGQGTRLTVV.

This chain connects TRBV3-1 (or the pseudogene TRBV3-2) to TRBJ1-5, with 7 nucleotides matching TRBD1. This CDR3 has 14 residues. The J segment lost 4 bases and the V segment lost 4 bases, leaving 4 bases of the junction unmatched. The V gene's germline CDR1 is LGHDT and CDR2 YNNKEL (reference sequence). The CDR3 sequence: CASSPGQANQPQHF. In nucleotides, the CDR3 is TGTGCCAGCAGCCCCGGACAGGCAAATCAGCCCCAGCATTTT.

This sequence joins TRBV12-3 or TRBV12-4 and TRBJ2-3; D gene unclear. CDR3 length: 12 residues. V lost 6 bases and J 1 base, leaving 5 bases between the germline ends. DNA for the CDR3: TGTGCCAGCAGGGCCGGCACAGATACGCAGTATTTT. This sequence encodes CASRAGTDTQYF.

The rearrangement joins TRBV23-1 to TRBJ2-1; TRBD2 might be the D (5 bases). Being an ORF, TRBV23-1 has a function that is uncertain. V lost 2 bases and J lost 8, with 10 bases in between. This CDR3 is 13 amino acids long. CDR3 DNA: TGCGCCAGCAGTCAACCTAGCTGCCATGAGCAGTTCTTC. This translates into CASSQPSCHEQFF.

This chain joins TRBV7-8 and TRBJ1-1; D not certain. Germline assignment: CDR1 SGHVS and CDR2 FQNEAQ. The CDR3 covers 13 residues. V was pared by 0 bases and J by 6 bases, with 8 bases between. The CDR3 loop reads CASSLAREAEAFF. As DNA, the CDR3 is TGTGCCAGCAGCTTAGCGAGGGAGGCTGAAGCTTTCTTT.

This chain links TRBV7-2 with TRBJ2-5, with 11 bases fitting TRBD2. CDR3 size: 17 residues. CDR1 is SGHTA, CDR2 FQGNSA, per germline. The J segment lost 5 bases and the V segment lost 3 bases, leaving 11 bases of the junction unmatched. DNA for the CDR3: TGTGCCAGCAGCTTTCCCTTAGCGGGGGGGCCGTTTGAGACCCAGTACTTC. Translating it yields CASSFPLAGGPFETQYF.

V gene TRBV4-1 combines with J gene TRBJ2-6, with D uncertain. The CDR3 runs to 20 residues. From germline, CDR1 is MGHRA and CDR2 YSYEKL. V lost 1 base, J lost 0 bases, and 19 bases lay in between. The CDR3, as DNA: TGCGCCAGCAGCCAAGCCCCCCACCAAGCCACCGCCTCTGGGGCCAACGTCCTGACTTTC. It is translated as CASSQAPHQATASGANVLTF.

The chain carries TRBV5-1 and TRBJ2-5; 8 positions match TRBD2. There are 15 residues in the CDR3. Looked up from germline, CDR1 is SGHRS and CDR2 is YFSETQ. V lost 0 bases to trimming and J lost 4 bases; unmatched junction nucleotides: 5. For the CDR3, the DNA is TGCGCCAGCAGCTTGGCCGGGAGGGGGAGAGAGACCCAGTACTTC. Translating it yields CASSLAGRGRETQYF. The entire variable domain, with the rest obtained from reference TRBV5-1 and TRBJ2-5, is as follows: KAGVTQTPRYLIKTRGQQVTLSCSPISGHRSVSWYQQTPGQGLQFLFEYFSETQRNKGNFPGRFSGRQFSNSRSEMNVSTLELGDSALYLCASSLAGRGRETQYFGPGTRLLVL.

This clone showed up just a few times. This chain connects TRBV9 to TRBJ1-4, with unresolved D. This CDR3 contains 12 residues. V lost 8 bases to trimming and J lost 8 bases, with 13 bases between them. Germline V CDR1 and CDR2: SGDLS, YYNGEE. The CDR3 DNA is TGTGCCAGTTCTGGTGGAGAAGAAAAACTGTTTTTT. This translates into CASSGGEEKLFF.

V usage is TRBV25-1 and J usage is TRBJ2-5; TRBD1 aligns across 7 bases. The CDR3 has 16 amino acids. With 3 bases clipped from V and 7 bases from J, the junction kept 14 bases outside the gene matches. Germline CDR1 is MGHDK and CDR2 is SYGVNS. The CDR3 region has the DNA TGTGCCAGCAGTGACCCGGGACAGTCAAATTTCGGGACCCAGTACTTC. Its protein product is CASSDPGQSNFGTQYF.

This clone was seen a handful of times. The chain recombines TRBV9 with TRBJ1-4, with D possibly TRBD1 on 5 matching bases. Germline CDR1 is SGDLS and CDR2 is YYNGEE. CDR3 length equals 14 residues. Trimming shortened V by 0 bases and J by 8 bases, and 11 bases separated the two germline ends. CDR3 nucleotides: TGTGCCAGCAGCGTAGGGGCGGGGGAGGAAAAACTGTTTTTT. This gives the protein CASSVGAGEEKLFF.

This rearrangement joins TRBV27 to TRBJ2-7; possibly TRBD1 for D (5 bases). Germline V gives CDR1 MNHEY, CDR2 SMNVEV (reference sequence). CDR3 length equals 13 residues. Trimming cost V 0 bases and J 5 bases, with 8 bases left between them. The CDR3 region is CASSLSPGNEQYF. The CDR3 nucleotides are TGTGCCAGCAGTTTATCCCCAGGGAACGAGCAGTACTTC.

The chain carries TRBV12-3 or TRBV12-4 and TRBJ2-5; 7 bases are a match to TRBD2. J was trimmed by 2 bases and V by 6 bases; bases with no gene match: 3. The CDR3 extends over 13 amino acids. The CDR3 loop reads CASSTGLQETQYF. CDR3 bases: TGTGCCAGCAGCACGGGACTACAAGAGACCCAGTACTTC.

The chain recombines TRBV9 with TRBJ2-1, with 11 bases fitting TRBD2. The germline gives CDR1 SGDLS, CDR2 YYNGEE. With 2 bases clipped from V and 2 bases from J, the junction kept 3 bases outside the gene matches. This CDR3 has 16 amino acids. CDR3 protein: CASSVSSGRAYNEQFF. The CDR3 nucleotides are TGTGCCAGCAGCGTTAGTAGCGGGAGGGCCTACAATGAGCAGTTCTTC.

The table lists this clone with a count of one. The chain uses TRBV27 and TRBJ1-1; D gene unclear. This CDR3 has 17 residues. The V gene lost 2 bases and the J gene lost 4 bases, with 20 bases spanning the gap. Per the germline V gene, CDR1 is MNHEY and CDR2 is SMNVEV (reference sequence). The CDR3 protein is CASSLTSGHGKITEAFF. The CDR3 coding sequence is TGTGCCAGCAGTTTAACCTCCGGTCACGGGAAGATCACTGAAGCTTTCTTT.

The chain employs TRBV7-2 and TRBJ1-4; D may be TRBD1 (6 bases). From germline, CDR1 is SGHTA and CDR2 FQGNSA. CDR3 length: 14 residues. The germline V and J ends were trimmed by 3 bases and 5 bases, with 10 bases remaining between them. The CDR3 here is CASSFGGLNEKLFF. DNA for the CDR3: TGTGCCAGCAGCTTTGGGGGCCTAAATGAAAAACTGTTTTTT.

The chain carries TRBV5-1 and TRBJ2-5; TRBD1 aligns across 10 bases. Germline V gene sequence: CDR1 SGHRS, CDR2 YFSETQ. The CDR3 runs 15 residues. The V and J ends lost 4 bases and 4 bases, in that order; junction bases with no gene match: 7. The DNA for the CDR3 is TGCGCCAGCAGCACCGGACAGGGGGTGGGAGAGACCCAGTACTTC. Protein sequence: CASSTGQGVGETQYF.

The CDR3 nucleotides read TGTGCCTGGAGTGTACTAGAAAGCTCCTATAATTCACCCCTCCACTTT. Protein product: CAWSVLESSYNSPLHF. J is TRBJ1-6 and V is TRBV30; D call uncertain. From germline, CDR1 is GTSNPN and CDR2 SVGIG (reference sequence). Deletions cut 0 bases from V and 0 bases from J, with 9 bases between. This CDR3 is 16 amino acids long.

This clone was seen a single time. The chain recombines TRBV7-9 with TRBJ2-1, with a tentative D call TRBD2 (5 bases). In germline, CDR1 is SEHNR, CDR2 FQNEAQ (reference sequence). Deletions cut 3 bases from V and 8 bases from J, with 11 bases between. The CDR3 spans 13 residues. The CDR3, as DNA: TGTGCCAGCAGCTTCGATCAACTAGATGAGCAGTTCTTC. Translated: CASSFDQLDEQFF. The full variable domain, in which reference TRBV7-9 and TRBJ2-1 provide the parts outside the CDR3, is DTGVSQNPRHKITKRGQNVTFRCDPISEHNRLYWYRQTLGQGPEFLTYFQNEAQLEKSRLLSDRFSAERPKGSFSTLEIQRTEQGDSAMYLCASSFDQLDEQFFGPGTRLTVL.